The rows below give T cell receptor beta chains drawn from one sample of a study of T cells in Graves' hyperthyroidism and ophthalmopathy. A single record per CDR3 protein comes from TCRdb applying MiXCR to the multiplex PCR reads. This sample has about 500,000 distinct CDR3 sequences, with more than 15% found just once. Sample: blood. The origin of the receptors is a woman in her 30s with Graves' ophthalmopathy. The CDR3 runs from the conserved cysteine through the conserved F or W. Fields, in order: D gene, V gene, J gene, clone size, CDR3 DNA, CDR3 protein. D genes are given only for firm matches. Clone sizes are given selectively: once, few, many, or a class where the clone is expanded.

>.|TRBV7-2|TRBJ2-2|.
TGTGCCAGCAGCCCACTCAAGAAGACCGGGGAGCTGTTTTTT
CASSPLKKTGELFF
>.|TRBV7-2|TRBJ2-3|many
TGTGCCAGCAGCTTAGGACTACCGTCGCAAGATACGCAGTATTTT
CASSLGLPSQDTQYF
>TRBD2|TRBV20-1|TRBJ2-7|.
TGCAGTGCTAGAGACCGATTTAGCGGGAGGGTTTCCTACGAGCAGTACTTC
CSARDRFSGRVSYEQYF
>TRBD2|TRBV18|TRBJ2-3|.
TGTGCCAGCTCACCCTACGGACTAGCGGGGAGCACAGATACGCAGTATTTT
CASSPYGLAGSTDTQYF
>.|TRBV2|TRBJ2-7|many
TGTGCCAGCAGTATCGAGACTTACTACGAGCAGTACTTC
CASSIETYYEQYF
>.|TRBV12-3/TRBV12-4|TRBJ1-5|.
TGTGCCAGCAGCCTCAAATCCAGTCAGCCCCAGCATTTT
CASSLKSSQPQHF
>.|TRBV2|TRBJ2-1|.
TGTGCCAGCAGTGAGAGTCGGGTGGGTTACAATGAGCAGTTCTTC
CASSESRVGYNEQFF
>.|TRBV11-2|TRBJ2-7|many
TGTGCCAGCAGCTTCCTCCCTAGGAGTGAGCAGTACTTC
CASSFLPRSEQYF
>.|TRBV20-1|TRBJ2-5|many
TGCAGTGCTAGAGTACCGGCCAAAGAGACCCAGTACTTC
CSARVPAKETQYF
>TRBD2|TRBV3-1|TRBJ2-3|many
TGTGCCAGCAGCCAAGCACGCCTAGCGGGATACACAGATACGCAGTATTTT
CASSQARLAGYTDTQYF
>.|TRBV28|TRBJ2-6|many
TGTGCCAGCAGTTTTTTTCGTGAATGGAGACTCAATTCAGGGACCTCTGGGGCCAACGTCCTGACTTTC
CASSFFREWRLNSGTSGANVLTF
>.|TRBV5-6|TRBJ2-5|many
TGTGCCAGCAGCCCAGAACCCTCAAGCGGAGAGACCCAGTACTTC
CASSPEPSSGETQYF
>TRBD1|TRBV30|TRBJ2-1|few
TGTGCCTGGAGTGTACAACAGGGGGAGTTTAAGGGGTACTACAATGAGCAGTTCTTC
CAWSVQQGEFKGYYNEQFF
>.|TRBV30|TRBJ2-7|few
TGTGCCTGGAGTGTAGTTGGGGCAGCTGGGATCTACGAGCAGTACTTC
CAWSVVGAAGIYEQYF
>TRBD2|TRBV29-1|TRBJ2-1|many
TGCAGCGTTGAAGATCGCGGGGGTTACTACAATGAGCAGTTCTTC
CSVEDRGGYYNEQFF
>TRBD1|TRBV28|TRBJ1-5|many
TGTGCCAGCAGCCCCGACAGGGGCAATCAGCCCCAGCATTTT
CASSPDRGNQPQHF
>.|TRBV4-1|TRBJ1-5|many
TGCGCCAGCAGCCAAGAAGGAGTCAATCAGCCCCAGCATTTT
CASSQEGVNQPQHF
>TRBD1|TRBV24-1|TRBJ1-2|.
TGTGCCACCAGCTTGACAGGGGAAGATGGCTACACCTTC
CATSLTGEDGYTF
>TRBD2|TRBV4-3|TRBJ2-7|many
TGCGCCAGCAGCCAAGATTTCCGGTGGGAGGGCGACGAGCAGTACTTC
CASSQDFRWEGDEQYF
>.|TRBV6-1|TRBJ2-7|many
TGTGCCAGCAGTGAAGCGAGCCAGACTACCTACGAGCAGTACTTC
CASSEASQTTYEQYF
>TRBD1|TRBV4-2|TRBJ1-2|.
TGTGCCAGCAGCCAAGATCTAGCAGGGGGCGACTATGGCTACACCTTC
CASSQDLAGGDYGYTF
>TRBD1|TRBV7-2|TRBJ2-1|.
TGTGCCAGCAGCCCATGGACAGGGGGCGCACTGAATGAGCAGTTCTTC
CASSPWTGGALNEQFF
>.|TRBV7-2|TRBJ1-1|few
TGTGCCAGCAGCCTTATTCGGGACACTGAAGCTTTCTTT
CASSLIRDTEAFF
>TRBD2|TRBV6-1|TRBJ2-1|.
TGTGCCAGCAGTGAAGGGGGGGGGGGGGGGGGGGGATACGAGCAGTTCTTC
CASSEGGGGGGGYEQFF
>TRBD2|TRBV20-1|TRBJ2-1|.
TGCAGTGCCACTAGCGGGAGTACCACCTACAATGAGCAGTTCTTC
CSATSGSTTYNEQFF
>.|TRBV28|TRBJ2-7|many
TGTGCCAGCAGTTTTGGATCTAGCGAGCAGTACTTC
CASSFGSSEQYF
>TRBD2|TRBV18|TRBJ2-2|.
TGTGCCAGCTCAGCGGGCGGGAGAGACACCGGGGAGCTGTTTTTT
CASSAGGRDTGELFF
>TRBD1|TRBV7-2|TRBJ2-7|many
TGTGCCAGCAGCTTAGCGGGACAGGGAGTCAACGAGCAGTACTTC
CASSLAGQGVNEQYF
>.|TRBV12-3/TRBV12-4|TRBJ1-2|many
TGTGCCAGCAGTTTCCGCAGGAGCCTCGCTCATGGCTACACCTTC
CASSFRRSLAHGYTF
>.|TRBV20-1|TRBJ2-3|few
TGCAGTGCCAGGGACTCTTCTAGCACAGATACGCAGTATTTT
CSARDSSSTDTQYF
>.|TRBV10-3|TRBJ2-5|few
TGTGCCATCAGTGAGTCTAAGACTACCGTGGGAGAGACCCAGTACTTC
CAISESKTTVGETQYF
>TRBD2|TRBV6-2/TRBV6-3|TRBJ2-3|once
TGTGCCATCATCCTCGGGGGATATAGCGGGAGAAGTCGGACAGATACGCAGTATTTT
CAIILGGYSGRSRTDTQYF
>TRBD1|TRBV28|TRBJ2-6|many
TGTGCCAGCAGTCCGACCCACCCTACAGGGGGCTCTGGGGCCAACGTCCTGACTTTC
CASSPTHPTGGSGANVLTF
>.|TRBV10-1|TRBJ1-4|.
TGCGCCAGCAGTGTTAAAAGGGATGAAAAACTGTTTTTT
CASSVKRDEKLFF
>.|TRBV24-1|TRBJ1-2|.
TGTGCCACCAGTGATTGGGGGGGGCCAAACGTCGGCTACACCTTC
CATSDWGGPNVGYTF
>.|TRBV5-1|TRBJ2-1|many
TGCGCCAGCAGCCCGGGGACCTTTGAGGATGAGCAGTTCTTC
CASSPGTFEDEQFF
>.|TRBV2|TRBJ1-3|.
TGTGCCACCGGAAAACCCGGAAACACCATATATTTT
CATGKPGNTIYF
>.|TRBV6-1|TRBJ2-3|.
TGTGCCAGCAGTCTCCTGGGCCCCGGTGCGGATACGCAGTATTTT
CASSLLGPGADTQYF
>.|TRBV4-3|TRBJ2-2|few
TGCGCCAGCAGCCAAGATCGCATGGGGGGCACCGGGGAGCTGTTTTTT
CASSQDRMGGTGELFF
>.|TRBV12-3/TRBV12-4|TRBJ1-2|.
TGTGCCAGCAGTTTAGCGCAGGGCGGGACCTATGGCTACACCTTC
CASSLAQGGTYGYTF
>.|TRBV27|TRBJ2-2|.
TGTGCCAGCAGTTTTAGACATAACACCGGGGAGCTGTTTTTT
CASSFRHNTGELFF
>.|TRBV20-1|TRBJ2-1|.
TGCAGTGCTAAGGCGGGTCTGTACAATGAGCAGTTCTTC
CSAKAGLYNEQFF
>.|TRBV6-1|TRBJ1-6|few
TGTGCCAGCAGTAGGGTCATCAGCTCCTATAATTCACCCCTCCACTTT
CASSRVISSYNSPLHF